The 25 T cell receptor beta chains in this list originate from one sample, sequenced in a study of graft-versus-host responses after intestinal transplantation. The assay was immunoSEQ multiplex PCR, and TCRdb's table has in-frame clones only and misses some. The sample records about 54,000 clones, about 90% being singletons. Source: PBMCs, taken around 95 weeks after intestinal transplant. The origin of the receptors is a human patient who received an intestinal transplant, so some T cells may come from the graft donor.

The chain recombines TRBV11-2 with TRBJ2-5; no firm D call. Germline values: CDR1 SGHAT, CDR2 FQNNGV. V was trimmed by 0 bases and J by 1 base, leaving 6 bases between them. CDR3 length: 14 amino acids. Written as DNA, the CDR3 is TGTGCCAGCAGCTTAGATATTACCCAAGAGACCCAGTACTTC. Protein product: CASSLDITQETQYF.

This clone has a single count. Here the CDR3 DNA reads TGTGCCAGTGCGATTAAAGATACGCAGTATTTT. It encodes CASAIKDTQYF. The J gene is TRBJ2-3, the V gene TRBV2; no definite D call. The CDR3 contains 11 residues. The V end was cut by 9 bases, the J end by 5 bases, with 9 bases between. Germline loops: CDR1 SNHLY, CDR2 FYNNEI.

The gene calls are TRBV5-4 and TRBJ2-3; D gene ambiguous. V dropped 2 bases and J dropped 2 bases, with 9 bases sitting between them. CDR3 length equals 14 residues. Looked up from germline, CDR1 is SGHNT and CDR2 is YYREEE (reference sequence). The CDR3 reads CASSLTGYTDTQYF. The CDR3, as DNA: TGTGCCAGCAGCTTAACCGGTTACACAGATACGCAGTATTTT.

In its sample, this clone was seen a few times. The V and J genes are TRBV7-8 and TRBJ2-7; 10 bases match TRBD1. The CDR3 consists of 14 residues. With 5 bases clipped from V and 5 bases from J, the junction kept 6 bases outside the gene matches. Germline V gives CDR1 SGHVS, CDR2 FQNEAQ. CDR3 in DNA: TGTGCCAGCAGCCTGAGGACAGGGGGGCACGAGCAGTACTTC. Residues: CASSLRTGGHEQYF.

This sequence joins TRBV10-1 and TRBJ2-1; D is ambiguous. This CDR3 has 12 amino acids. V was shortened by 7 bases and J by 6 bases, with 10 bases between the two germline ends. Germline V CDR1 and CDR2: WNHNN, SYGVQD (reference sequence). The CDR3 loop is CASKGRGNEQFF. The DNA of the CDR3 is TGCGCCAGCAAAGGGCGCGGCAATGAGCAGTTCTTC.

The chain couples TRBV11-3 to TRBJ2-3; D uncertain. The CDR3 length is 16 residues. Germline V gene lookup returns CDR1 SGHNT and CDR2 YENEEA. The V and J ends lost 5 bases and 3 bases respectively, with 18 bases between them. The CDR3 spells CASSLSGTTRTDTQYF. CDR3 coding DNA: TGTGCCAGCAGCCTCTCCGGAACTACAAGGACAGATACGCAGTATTTT.

This chain joins TRBV4-1 and TRBJ2-2, with D unresolved. CDR1 and CDR2 from the germline V gene are MGHRA and YSYEKL. CDR3 length: 16 amino acids. V shed 0 bases and J shed 0 bases, with 8 bases lying between them. The CDR3 spells CASSQDWQPNTGELFF. CDR3 nucleotide sequence: TGCGCCAGCAGCCAAGATTGGCAGCCGAACACCGGGGAGCTGTTTTTT.

J is TRBJ1-1 and V is TRBV5-1; possibly TRBD1 for D (6 bases). Germline V gene data show CDR1 as SGHRS and CDR2 as YFSETQ. The CDR3 covers 15 residues. Trimming stripped 2 bases from V and 1 base from J, with 12 bases between. The CDR3 loop reads CASSFRGGGNTEAFF. The CDR3 region has the DNA TGCGCCAGCAGCTTTAGGGGGGGCGGGAACACTGAAGCTTTCTTT. Based on the CDR3 plus reference TRBV5-1 and TRBJ1-1, the full variable domain is KAGVTQTPRYLIKTRGQQVTLSCSPISGHRSVSWYQQTPGQGLQFLFEYFSETQRNKGNFPGRFSGRQFSNSRSEMNVSTLELGDSALYLCASSFRGGGNTEAFFGQGTRLTVV.

This clone rates as medium-sized. The chain employs TRBV10-1 and TRBJ2-2, with a possible D match to TRBD1 (7 bases). Germline CDR1 is WNHNN and CDR2 is SYGVQD (reference sequence). This CDR3 spans 15 amino acids. The ends were cut back, 3 bases at V and 5 bases at J, with 13 bases in the middle. CDR3 sequence: CASSERDSGTGELFF. As DNA, the CDR3 is TGCGCCAGCAGTGAAAGGGACAGCGGGACCGGGGAGCTGTTTTTT.

As DNA, the CDR3 is TGTGCCACCAGCAGAAGGGAGACCCAGTACTTC. Translated, it gives CATSRRETQYF. The rearrangement links TRBV15 to TRBJ2-5; no reliable D call. Germline V gives CDR1 LNHNV, CDR2 YYDKDF (reference sequence). The CDR3 covers 11 residues. Trimming took 2 bases from V and 5 from J, leaving 3 bases between them.

The genes are TRBV6-1 and TRBJ1-2, with D unresolved. The V gene's germline CDR1 is MNHNS and CDR2 SASEGT. This CDR3 has 12 residues. Trimming removed 8 bases at V and 6 bases at J, with 13 bases between. The CDR3 DNA reads TGTGCCAGCGTCGGGCAAATTGATGGCTACACCTTC. Translating it yields CASVGQIDGYTF.

The V gene is TRBV5-1, the J gene TRBJ1-2; 9 nucleotides agree with TRBD1. Germline trimming cut 3 bases from V and 1 base from J; bases unmatched to any gene: 1. The CDR3 has 14 residues. CDR1 is SGHRS and CDR2 is YFSETQ in the germline V gene. The CDR3 DNA reads as TGCGCCAGCAGCTCGACAGGGGGTAACTATGGCTACACCTTC. Translated: CASSSTGGNYGYTF.

The V gene is TRBV2, the J gene TRBJ1-5; TRBD1 aligns across 10 bases. The germline V gene has CDR1 SNHLY and CDR2 FYNNEI. J lost 4 bases, V lost 4 bases, and 4 bases had no gene match. The CDR3 has 15 amino acids. The CDR3 sequence: CASSGGQGKNQPQHF. The DNA for the CDR3 is TGTGCCAGCAGTGGGGGACAGGGGAAGAATCAGCCCCAGCATTTT.

This chain joins TRBV5-4 and TRBJ1-2, with a weak D call TRBD1 (6 bases). Per germline, CDR1 SGHNT and CDR2 YYREEE (reference sequence). V lost 1 base and J lost 3, with 10 bases in between. The CDR3 is 14 amino acids. CDR3 nucleotide sequence: TGTGCCAGCAGCTTGACAGGGTCAGACTATGGCTACACCTTC. Amino acids: CASSLTGSDYGYTF.

V and J are TRBV7-8 and TRBJ1-3; D is unclear. This CDR3 has 17 residues. Trimming shortened V by 5 bases and J by 0 bases, and 17 bases separated the two germline ends. Germline values: CDR1 SGHVS, CDR2 FQNEAQ. CDR3 coding DNA: TGTGCCAGCAGCGACGGGGTCCTACTCTACTCTGGAAACACCATATATTTT. This sequence encodes CASSDGVLLYSGNTIYF.

The chain links TRBV2 to TRBJ1-1, with D unresolved. Trimming shortened V by 7 bases and J by 10 bases, and 16 bases separated the two germline ends. The CDR3 sequence is 12 residues long. Looked up from germline, CDR1 is SNHLY and CDR2 is FYNNEI. The CDR3 DNA reads TGTGCCAGCACCTTGGACCCAAATGGAGCTTTCTTT. Amino acid sequence: CASTLDPNGAFF.

V usage is TRBV21-1 and J usage is TRBJ1-2. TRBV21-1 is a pseudogene locus. The CDR3 loop spans 15 amino acids. CDR3: CASSKAPIEPRGYTF. Here the CDR3 DNA reads TGTGCCAGCAGCAAAGCCCCCATCGAGCCACGGGGCTACACCTTC.

This clone was seen a few times. The J gene is TRBJ1-6, the V gene TRBV2; TRBD1 agrees at 7 bases. This CDR3 spans 13 amino acids. V lost 3 bases and J lost 8; bases outside the gene matches: 1. Germline assignment: CDR1 SNHLY and CDR2 FYNNEI. CDR3 DNA sequence: TGTGCCAGCAGTGACAGGGGGGATTCACCCCTCCACTTT. Translation gives CASSDRGDSPLHF.

V gene TRBV6-5 combines with J gene TRBJ1-1; perhaps TRBD1 as D (5 bases). V was shortened by 0 bases and J by 11 bases, with 19 bases between the two germline ends. CDR1 is MNHEY, CDR2 SVGAGI, per germline. The CDR3 is made up of 15 amino acids. CDR3 bases: TGTGCCAGCAGTTACTCTGCACACCCGGGACGCCGGGCTTTCTTT. Translated: CASSYSAHPGRRAFF.

The chain combines TRBV27 with TRBJ2-4; D possibly corresponds to TRBD2 (5 bases). CDR1 and CDR2 from the germline V gene are MNHEY and SMNVEV (reference sequence). V lost 7 bases and J 0 bases, leaving 7 bases between the germline ends. There are 13 residues in the CDR3. CDR3 protein: CASIGGAKNIQYF. CDR3 coding DNA: TGTGCCAGCATCGGAGGAGCCAAAAACATTCAGTACTTC.

The rearrangement uses TRBV9 and TRBJ2-1; no reliable D call. The CDR3 extends over 14 amino acids. V was clipped by 4 bases and J by 0 bases, with 8 bases between them. CDR1 and CDR2 from the germline V gene are SGDLS and YYNGEE. This chain's CDR3 is CASSPPASYNEQFF. The CDR3 bases are TGTGCCAGCAGCCCCCCAGCCTCCTACAATGAGCAGTTCTTC.

The chain carries TRBV5-1 and TRBJ2-5, with D perhaps TRBD1 (6 bases). CDR1 is SGHRS, CDR2 YFSETQ, per germline. With 0 bases removed from V and 5 bases from J, the gap between germline ends came to 11 bases. There are 14 residues in the CDR3. CDR3 in DNA: TGCGCCAGCAGCTTGGTGGGGGACATTGAGACCCAGTACTTC. Translation gives CASSLVGDIETQYF.

This sequence joins TRBV19 and TRBJ2-7; tentatively, D is TRBD1 (6 bases). V gave up 6 bases and J gave up 6 bases, with 18 bases separating them. Germline lookup yields CDR1 LNHDA and CDR2 SQIVND (reference sequence). The CDR3 consists of 14 residues. The CDR3 bases are TGTGCCAGTAGCCTCTCGACAGGTCCCCTCGAGCAGTACTTC. Translated: CASSLSTGPLEQYF.

V and J are TRBV19 and TRBJ2-3; no clear D gene. CDR3 length: 12 residues. Deletions cut 3 bases from V and 6 bases from J, with 7 bases between. Germline V gene data show CDR1 as LNHDA and CDR2 as SQIVND (reference sequence). CDR3 DNA: TGTGCCAGTAGTATTAGAGCGGATACGCAGTATTTT. Translating it yields CASSIRADTQYF.

V gene TRBV5-1 combines with J gene TRBJ2-2; 8 nucleotides line up with TRBD1. The CDR3 length is 17 residues. Trimming removed 2 bases from V and 6 bases from J; junction bases left unmatched: 12. CDR1 is SGHRS and CDR2 is YFSETQ in the germline V gene. As DNA, the CDR3 is TGCGCCAGCAGCTTCGTCGTCGACAGGGGACTTGCCGGGGAGCTGTTTTTT. It codes for CASSFVVDRGLAGELFF. Using reference TRBV5-1 and TRBJ2-2 for the parts outside the CDR3, the full variable domain is KAGVTQTPRYLIKTRGQQVTLSCSPISGHRSVSWYQQTPGQGLQFLFEYFSETQRNKGNFPGRFSGRQFSNSRSEMNVSTLELGDSALYLCASSFVVDRGLAGELFFGEGSRLTVL.